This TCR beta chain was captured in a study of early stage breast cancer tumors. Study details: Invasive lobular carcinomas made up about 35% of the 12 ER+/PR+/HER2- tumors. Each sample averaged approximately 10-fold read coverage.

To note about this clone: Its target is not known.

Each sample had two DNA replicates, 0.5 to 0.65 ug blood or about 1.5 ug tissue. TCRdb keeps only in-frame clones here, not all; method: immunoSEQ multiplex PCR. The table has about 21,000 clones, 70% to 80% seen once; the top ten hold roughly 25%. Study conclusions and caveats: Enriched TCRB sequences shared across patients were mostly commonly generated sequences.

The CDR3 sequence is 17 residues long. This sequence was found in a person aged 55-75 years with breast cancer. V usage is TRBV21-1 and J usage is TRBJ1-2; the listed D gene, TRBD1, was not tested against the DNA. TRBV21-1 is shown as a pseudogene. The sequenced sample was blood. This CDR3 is CASSKKDRGLLRYGYTF. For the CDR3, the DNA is TGTGCCAGCAGCAAGAAGGACAGGGGTCTCTTGAGATATGGCTACACCTTC.